The next 25 T cell receptor beta chains were all read from a single sample in a study of blood T cell repertoires in COVID-19. Sequenced by immunoSEQ multiplex PCR; TCRdb stores in-frame clones only, minus some. The data contain around 300,000 clones, around 88% of them seen just once; the ten biggest clones take up 5.5% to 7%. Sequencing was performed on PBMCs or T cells enriched from blood (not recorded which). The receptor set was obtained from a woman between 35 and 50 years old who had recovered from COVID-19.

The J gene is TRBJ2-7, the V gene TRBV7-2; the D is unclear. Trimming cost V 5 bases and J 2 bases, with 16 bases left between them. Germline CDR1 reads SGHTA; CDR2 reads FQGNSA. The CDR3 loop spans 15 amino acids. In nucleotides, the CDR3 is TGTGCCAGCAGCAATCTAGTAAATAGTGCCTACGAGCAGTACTTC. Its translation: CASSNLVNSAYEQYF.

V is TRBV27 and J is TRBJ1-5, with TRBD1 as a possible D gene (5 bases). The CDR3 extends over 14 amino acids. V was pared by 11 bases and J by 4 bases, with 18 bases between. CDR1 is MNHEY and CDR2 is SMNVEV in the germline V gene (reference sequence). Here the CDR3 reads CAAGRGGGNQPQHF. The CDR3 coding sequence is TGTGCCGCGGGTAGGGGTGGGGGGAATCAGCCCCAGCATTTT.

The gene calls are TRBV27 and TRBJ1-1; a weak D match, TRBD1 (5 bases). This CDR3 comprises 15 residues. V was clipped by 6 bases and J by 6 bases, with 20 bases between them. Germline assignment: CDR1 MNHEY and CDR2 SMNVEV (reference sequence). In DNA, the CDR3 is TGTGCCAGCAGCGCTACGGGTGGAGGGGTCGCTGAAGCTTTCTTT. Protein product: CASSATGGGVAEAFF.

The CDR3, as DNA: TGTGCCACCAGCAGAGATATCGGACAGGGGGCAAAGTACAATGAGCAGTTCTTC. It encodes CATSRDIGQGAKYNEQFF. The J gene is TRBJ2-1, the V gene TRBV15; the match to TRBD1 covers 11 bases. The CDR3 consists of 18 residues. CDR1 and CDR2 (germline): LNHNV, YYDKDF (reference sequence). Trimming cost V 0 bases and J 4 bases; bases outside gene matches: 8.

The chain recombines TRBV28 with TRBJ2-7, with 9 bases that match TRBD2. There are 15 residues in the CDR3. CDR1 is MDHEN, CDR2 SYDVKM, per germline. Losses at the gene ends were 5 bases for V and 6 bases for J; bases not matched to a gene: 11. CDR3 region: CASSAPGLARSEQYF. As DNA, the CDR3 is TGTGCCAGCAGTGCTCCGGGACTAGCTCGTTCCGAGCAGTACTTC.

The chain couples TRBV28 to TRBJ2-1, with D maybe TRBD1 (5 bases). The CDR3 is 15 residues long. Germline V gene lookup returns CDR1 MDHEN and CDR2 SYDVKM. The V end lost 3 bases, the J end lost 2 bases, and 11 bases lay between the germline ends. CDR3 DNA: TGTGCCAGCAGTTTTTTCAGGGAAGCCTACAATGAGCAGTTCTTC. It specifies CASSFFREAYNEQFF.

The CDR3, as DNA: TGTGCCAGCAGCCCCCCCTCTGGGTGGAGACAGCCCCAGCATTTT. Amino acids: CASSPPSGWRQPQHF. The rearrangement uses TRBV28 and TRBJ1-5; unclear D gene. The CDR3 extends over 15 amino acids. Germline-derived CDR1 and CDR2 are MDHEN and SYDVKM. The ends were cut back, 6 bases at V and 7 bases at J, with 19 bases in the middle.

A single count supports this clone. The chain employs TRBV4-3 and TRBJ1-1; D is unclear. The V end lost 0 bases, the J end lost 1 base, and 12 bases lay between the germline ends. The CDR3 covers 16 residues. Germline-derived CDR1 and CDR2 are LGHNA and YSLEER. The CDR3 DNA is TGCGCCAGCAGCCAAGATCTCGTGAGGGCGAACACTGAAGCTTTCTTT. Its protein product is CASSQDLVRANTEAFF.

This clone was counted a single time. The chain joins TRBV30 to TRBJ1-1; D gene uncertain. This CDR3 is built from 12 residues. Germline V lookup: CDR1 GTSNPN, CDR2 SVGIG (reference sequence). Trimming removed 3 bases from V and 6 bases from J, with 11 bases in between. The CDR3 here is CAWRAGAAEAFF. CDR3 coding DNA: TGTGCCTGGAGGGCGGGCGCGGCTGAAGCTTTCTTT.

This chain uses TRBV30 with TRBJ1-1; tentative D call: TRBD1 (6 bases). Trimming shortened V by 2 bases and J by 1 base, and 8 bases separated the two germline ends. The CDR3 length is 13 residues. Germline V lookup: CDR1 GTSNPN, CDR2 SVGIG (reference sequence). CDR3 DNA: TGTGCCTGGAGTTCAGGGGCGAACACTGAAGCTTTCTTT. As protein: CAWSSGANTEAFF.

The rearrangement joins TRBV2 to TRBJ2-5, with D unclear. The CDR3 sequence is 10 residues long. Germline V gene data show CDR1 as SNHLY and CDR2 as FYNNEI. Trimming took off 6 bases at V and 4 bases at J, with 3 bases between the two ends. The CDR3 region is CASSRETQYF. The CDR3, as DNA: TGTGCCAGCAGCCGAGAGACCCAGTACTTC.

The J gene is TRBJ2-3, the V gene TRBV27; D remains ambiguous. The CDR3 spans 12 residues. Germline V CDR1 and CDR2: MNHEY, SMNVEV (reference sequence). Trimming pared 4 bases from V and 8 bases from J, leaving 10 bases between. CDR3 DNA: TGTGCCAGCAGTTCCAGGCTTCGTACGCAGTATTTT. As protein: CASSSRLRTQYF.

This clone was found a few times. The CDR3 here is CASSSTGSVNNEQFF. DNA of the CDR3: TGCGCCAGCAGCTCAACGGGTAGCGTGAACAATGAGCAGTTCTTC. The V gene is TRBV4-1, the J gene TRBJ2-1; D might be TRBD2 (5 bases). Looked up from germline, CDR1 is MGHRA and CDR2 is YSYEKL. Trimming cost V 5 bases and J 5 bases, with 16 bases left between them. There are 15 residues in the CDR3.

In DNA, the CDR3 is TGCAGTGCTAGTCCACTAGCGGGAGAGGGAACCACAGATACGCAGTATTTT. Translated: CSASPLAGEGTTDTQYF. The chain recombines TRBV20-1 with TRBJ2-3; 11 bases line up with TRBD2. The length of the CDR3 is 17 residues. Looked up from germline, CDR1 is DFQATT and CDR2 is SNEGSKA (reference sequence). Trimming removed 3 bases from V and 2 bases from J; junction bases left unmatched: 10.

The chain links TRBV15 to TRBJ1-4; no definite D call. The V and J ends lost 0 bases and 0 bases respectively, with 8 bases between them. Germline assignment: CDR1 LNHNV and CDR2 YYDKDF (reference sequence). The CDR3 is 16 amino acids. The CDR3, as DNA: TGTGCCACCAGCAGAGATTACGGGGCAACTAATGAAAAACTGTTTTTT. Protein: CATSRDYGATNEKLFF.

V and J are TRBV4-3 and TRBJ2-1, with 8 bases lining up with TRBD2. V gave up 1 base and J gave up 7 bases; unmatched junction bases: 9. The germline gives CDR1 LGHNA, CDR2 YSLEER. CDR3 length equals 16 residues. The DNA for the CDR3 is TGCGCCAGCAGCCAAGGCGGGGGGCTAGCCGGGAATGAGCAGTTCTTC. It codes for CASSQGGGLAGNEQFF.

The rearrangement joins TRBV29-1 to TRBJ2-7, with D unclear. Trimming cost V 6 bases and J 7 bases, with 13 bases left between them. The CDR3 extends over 11 amino acids. CDR1 SQVTM and CDR2 ANQGSEA come from the germline V gene. This CDR3 is CSVTTLREQYF. The CDR3, as DNA: TGCAGCGTGACAACGCTGCGAGAGCAGTACTTC.

The chain carries TRBV10-3 and TRBJ2-1; 7 nucleotides match TRBD2. The junction had 13 bases not matched to a gene; V was cut back by 3 bases and J by 8 bases. Germline V gives CDR1 ENHRY, CDR2 SYGVKD. This CDR3 spans 16 amino acids. In DNA form, the CDR3 reads TGTGCCATCAGTGACGCCGACGAGGGACTACGCTATGAGCAGTTCTTC. This translates into CAISDADEGLRYEQFF.

The chain recombines TRBV7-3 with TRBJ1-2; a weak D match, TRBD1 (5 bases). This CDR3 has 13 amino acids. Trimming took 3 bases from V and 8 from J, leaving 13 bases between them. The germline CDR1 and CDR2 sequences are SGHTA and FQGTGA. The CDR3 here is CASSFGQGYGYTF. The CDR3 DNA reads as TGTGCCAGCAGCTTCGGCCAGGGCTACGGCTACACCTTC.

The rearrangement links TRBV7-2 to TRBJ2-1, with D possibly TRBD1 on 6 matching bases. In germline, CDR1 is SGHTA, CDR2 FQGNSA. The V end was cut by 1 base, the J end by 9 bases, with 19 bases between. This CDR3 has 16 residues. CDR3 region: CASSLDVPLLTGEQFF. CDR3 nucleotide sequence: TGTGCCAGCAGCTTAGACGTGCCCTTATTGACAGGTGAGCAGTTCTTC.

This CDR3 reads CASSPSRGTEAFF. The DNA for the CDR3 is TGTGCCAGCAGCCCTTCCCGGGGCACTGAAGCTTTCTTT. The rearrangement uses TRBV11-2 and TRBJ1-1, with unresolved D. This CDR3 spans 13 amino acids. V gave up 5 bases and J gave up 4 bases, with 11 bases separating them. Germline V lookup: CDR1 SGHAT, CDR2 FQNNGV.

This chain uses TRBV6-5 with TRBJ1-3; a possible D gene is TRBD1 (5 bases). Germline CDR1 and CDR2: MNHEY and SVGAGI. The CDR3 is made up of 14 amino acids. V was pared by 0 bases and J by 8 bases, with 11 bases between. In nucleotides, the CDR3 is TGTGCCAGCAGTTACTCGTTGCAGGGCTACACCATATATTTT. Translation gives CASSYSLQGYTIYF.

The chain carries TRBV7-3 and TRBJ2-3, with D unclear. V shed 2 bases and J shed 6 bases, with 9 bases lying between them. The V gene's germline CDR1 is SGHTA and CDR2 FQGTGA. This CDR3 has 13 residues. The CDR3 DNA is TGTGCCAGCAGCTTAGGAGTGAGGGATACGCAGTATTTT. This encodes CASSLGVRDTQYF.

CDR3 sequence: CASSSIGGSGANVLTF. For the CDR3, the DNA is TGTGCCAGCAGCTCCATAGGAGGGTCTGGGGCCAACGTCCTGACTTTC. This chain joins TRBV5-6 and TRBJ2-6, with D possibly being TRBD2 (6 bases). The V end was cut by 3 bases, the J end by 1 base, with 11 bases between. CDR3 length: 16 residues. CDR1 is SGHDT and CDR2 is YYEEEE in the germline V gene.

The rearrangement joins TRBV19 to TRBJ2-3; TRBD1 agrees at 7 bases. Germline lookup yields CDR1 LNHDA and CDR2 SQIVND (reference sequence). The CDR3 is made up of 14 amino acids. The junction had 5 bases not matched to a gene; V was cut back by 6 bases and J by 2 bases. In nucleotides, the CDR3 is TGTGCCAGTAGGACGACAGGGCACACAGATACGCAGTATTTT. This translates into CASRTTGHTDTQYF.